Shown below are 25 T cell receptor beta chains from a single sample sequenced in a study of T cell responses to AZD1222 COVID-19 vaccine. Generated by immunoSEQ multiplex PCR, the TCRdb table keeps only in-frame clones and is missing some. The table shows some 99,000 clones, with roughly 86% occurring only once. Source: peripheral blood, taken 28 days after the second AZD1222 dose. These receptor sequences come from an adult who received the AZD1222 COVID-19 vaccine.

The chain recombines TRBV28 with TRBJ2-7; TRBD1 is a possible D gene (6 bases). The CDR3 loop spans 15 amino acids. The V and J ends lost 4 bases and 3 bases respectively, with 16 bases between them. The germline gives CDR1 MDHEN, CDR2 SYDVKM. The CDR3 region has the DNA TGTGCCAGCAGTTGGCAACCGGGACACAGCTACGAGCAGTACTTC. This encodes CASSWQPGHSYEQYF.

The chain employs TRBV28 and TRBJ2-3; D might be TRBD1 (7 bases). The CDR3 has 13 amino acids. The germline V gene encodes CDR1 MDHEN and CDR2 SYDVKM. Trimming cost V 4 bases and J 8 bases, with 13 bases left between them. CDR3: CASSYHQGGTQYF. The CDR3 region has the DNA TGTGCCAGCAGTTACCATCAGGGGGGTACGCAGTATTTT.

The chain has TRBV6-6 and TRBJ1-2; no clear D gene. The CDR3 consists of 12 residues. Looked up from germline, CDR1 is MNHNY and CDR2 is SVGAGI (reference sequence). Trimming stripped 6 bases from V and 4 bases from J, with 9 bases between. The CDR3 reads CASSTGGYGYTF. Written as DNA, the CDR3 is TGTGCCAGCAGCACGGGAGGCTATGGCTACACCTTC.

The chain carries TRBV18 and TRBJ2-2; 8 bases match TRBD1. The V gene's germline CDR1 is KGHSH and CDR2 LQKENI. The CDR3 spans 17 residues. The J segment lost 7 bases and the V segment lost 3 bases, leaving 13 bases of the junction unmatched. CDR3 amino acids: CASSPSQRQGAVGELFF. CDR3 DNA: TGTGCCAGCTCACCCTCCCAGCGGCAGGGGGCAGTCGGGGAGCTGTTTTTT.

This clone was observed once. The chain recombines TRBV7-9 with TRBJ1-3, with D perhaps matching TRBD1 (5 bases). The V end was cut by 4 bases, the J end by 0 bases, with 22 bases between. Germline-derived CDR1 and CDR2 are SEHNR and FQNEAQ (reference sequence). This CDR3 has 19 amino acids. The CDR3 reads CASSSGGRPLWNSGNTIYF. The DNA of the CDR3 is TGTGCCAGCAGCTCCGGGGGACGGCCGCTCTGGAACTCTGGAAACACCATATATTTT.

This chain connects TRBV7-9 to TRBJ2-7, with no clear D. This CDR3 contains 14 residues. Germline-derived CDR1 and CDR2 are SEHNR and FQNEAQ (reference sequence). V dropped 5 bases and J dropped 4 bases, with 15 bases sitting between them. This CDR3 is CASSGDHPGYEQYF. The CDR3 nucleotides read TGTGCCAGCAGCGGCGACCACCCAGGTTACGAGCAGTACTTC.

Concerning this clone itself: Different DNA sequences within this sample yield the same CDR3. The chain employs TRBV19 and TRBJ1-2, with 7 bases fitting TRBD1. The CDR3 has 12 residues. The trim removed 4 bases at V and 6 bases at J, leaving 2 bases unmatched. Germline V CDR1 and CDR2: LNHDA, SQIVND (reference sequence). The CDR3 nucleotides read TGTGCCAGTAGTAGACAGGGTGATGGCTACACCTTC. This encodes CASSRQGDGYTF.

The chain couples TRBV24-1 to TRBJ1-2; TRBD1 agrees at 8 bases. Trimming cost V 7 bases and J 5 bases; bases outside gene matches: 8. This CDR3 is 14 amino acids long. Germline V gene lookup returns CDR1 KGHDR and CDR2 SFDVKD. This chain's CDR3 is CATSQGAGDYGYTF. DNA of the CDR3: TGTGCCACCAGCCAGGGGGCAGGGGATTATGGCTACACCTTC.

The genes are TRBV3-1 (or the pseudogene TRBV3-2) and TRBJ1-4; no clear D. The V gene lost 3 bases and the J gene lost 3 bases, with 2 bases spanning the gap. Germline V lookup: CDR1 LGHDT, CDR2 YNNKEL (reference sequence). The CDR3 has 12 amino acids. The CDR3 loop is CASSQANEKLFF. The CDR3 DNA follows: TGTGCCAGCAGCCAGGCTAATGAAAAACTGTTTTTT.

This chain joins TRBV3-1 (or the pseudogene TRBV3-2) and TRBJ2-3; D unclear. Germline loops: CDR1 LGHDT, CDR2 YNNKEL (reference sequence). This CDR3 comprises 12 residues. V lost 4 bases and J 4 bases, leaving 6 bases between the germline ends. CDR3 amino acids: CASSLTPDTQYF. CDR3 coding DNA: TGTGCCAGCAGCCTGACCCCAGATACGCAGTATTTT.

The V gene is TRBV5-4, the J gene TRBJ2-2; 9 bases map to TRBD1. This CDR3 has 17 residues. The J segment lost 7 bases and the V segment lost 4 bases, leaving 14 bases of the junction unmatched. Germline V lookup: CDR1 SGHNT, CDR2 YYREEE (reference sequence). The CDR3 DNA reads TGTGCCAGCAGCGACTCCCTAGGACAGGGGTTAAGCGGGGAGCTGTTTTTT. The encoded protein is CASSDSLGQGLSGELFF.

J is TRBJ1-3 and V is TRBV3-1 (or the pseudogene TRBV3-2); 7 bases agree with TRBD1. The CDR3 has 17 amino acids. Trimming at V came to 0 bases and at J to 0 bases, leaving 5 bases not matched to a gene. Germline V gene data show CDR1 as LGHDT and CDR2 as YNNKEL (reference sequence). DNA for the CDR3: TGTGCCAGCAGCCAAGAGAGGACAGGCAACTCTGGAAACACCATATATTTT. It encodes CASSQERTGNSGNTIYF.

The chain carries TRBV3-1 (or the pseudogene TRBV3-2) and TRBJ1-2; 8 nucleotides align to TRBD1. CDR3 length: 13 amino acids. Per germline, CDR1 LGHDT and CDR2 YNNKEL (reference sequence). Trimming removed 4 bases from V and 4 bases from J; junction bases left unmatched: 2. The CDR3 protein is CASSRTGGYGYTF. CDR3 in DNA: TGTGCCAGCAGCCGAACAGGGGGCTATGGCTACACCTTC.

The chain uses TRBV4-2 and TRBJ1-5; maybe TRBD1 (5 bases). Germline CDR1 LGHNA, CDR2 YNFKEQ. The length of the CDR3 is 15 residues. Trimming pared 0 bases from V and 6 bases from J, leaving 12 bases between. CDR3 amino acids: CASSQDPQGVQPQHF. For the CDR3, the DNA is TGTGCCAGCAGCCAAGATCCTCAGGGCGTTCAGCCCCAGCATTTT.

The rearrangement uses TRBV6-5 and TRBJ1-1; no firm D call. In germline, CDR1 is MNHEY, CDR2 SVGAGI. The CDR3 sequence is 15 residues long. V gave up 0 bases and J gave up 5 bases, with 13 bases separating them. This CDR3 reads CASSYSQVFTTEAFF. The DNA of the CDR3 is TGTGCCAGCAGTTACTCCCAGGTTTTTACTACTGAAGCTTTCTTT.

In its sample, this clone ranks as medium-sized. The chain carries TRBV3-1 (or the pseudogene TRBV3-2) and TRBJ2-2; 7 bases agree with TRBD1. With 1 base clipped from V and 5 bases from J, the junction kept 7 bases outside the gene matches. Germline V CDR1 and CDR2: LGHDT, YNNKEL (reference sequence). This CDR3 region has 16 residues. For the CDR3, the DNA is TGTGCCAGCAGCCAAGGTGCCAGGGGGAGAACCGGGGAGCTGTTTTTT. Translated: CASSQGARGRTGELFF.

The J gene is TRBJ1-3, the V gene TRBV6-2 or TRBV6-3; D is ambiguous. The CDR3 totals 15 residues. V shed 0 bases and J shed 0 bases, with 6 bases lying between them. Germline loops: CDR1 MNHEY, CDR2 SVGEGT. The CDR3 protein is CASSYSLSSGNTIYF. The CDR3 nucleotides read TGTGCCAGCAGTTACTCTCTGAGCTCTGGAAACACCATATATTTT.

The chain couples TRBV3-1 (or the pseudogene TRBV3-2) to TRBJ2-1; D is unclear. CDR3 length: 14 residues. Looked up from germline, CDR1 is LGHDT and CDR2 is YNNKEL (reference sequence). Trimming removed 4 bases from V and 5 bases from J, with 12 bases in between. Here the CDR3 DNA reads TGTGCCAGCAGCCGGAGAGTATCTGACAATGAGCAGTTCTTC. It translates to CASSRRVSDNEQFF.

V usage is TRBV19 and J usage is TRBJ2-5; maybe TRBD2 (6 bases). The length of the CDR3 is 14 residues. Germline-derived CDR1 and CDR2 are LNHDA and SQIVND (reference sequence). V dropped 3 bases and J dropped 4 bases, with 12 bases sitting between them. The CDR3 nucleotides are TGTGCCAGTAGTATGTCGGCGGGAACAGAGACCCAGTACTTC. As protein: CASSMSAGTETQYF.

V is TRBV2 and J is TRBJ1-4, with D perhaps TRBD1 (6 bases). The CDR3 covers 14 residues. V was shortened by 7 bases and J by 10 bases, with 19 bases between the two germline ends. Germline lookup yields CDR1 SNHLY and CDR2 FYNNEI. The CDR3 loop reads CASNLGDIAGKLFF. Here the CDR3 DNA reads TGTGCCAGCAACTTAGGGGACATTGCGGGAAAACTGTTTTTT.

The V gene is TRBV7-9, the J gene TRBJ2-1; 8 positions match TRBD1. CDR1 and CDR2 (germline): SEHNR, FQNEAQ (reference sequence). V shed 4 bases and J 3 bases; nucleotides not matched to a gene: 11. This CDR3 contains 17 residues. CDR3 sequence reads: CASSSLVGRGLYNEQFF. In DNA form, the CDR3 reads TGTGCCAGCAGCTCCCTTGTGGGCAGGGGGCTCTACAATGAGCAGTTCTTC.

The DNA for the CDR3 is TGTGCCAGCAGCAGGGACATCGCGAACACCGGGGAGCTGTTTTTT. As protein: CASSRDIANTGELFF. The rearrangement links TRBV5-5 to TRBJ2-2; D possibly corresponds to TRBD1 (6 bases). Germline loops: CDR1 SGHKS, CDR2 YYEKEE (reference sequence). The ends were cut back, 4 bases at V and 0 bases at J, with 10 bases in the middle. The CDR3 contains 15 residues. Looking up the rest from reference TRBV5-5 and TRBJ2-2 gives the full variable domain: DAGVTQSPTHLIKTRGQQVTLRCSPISGHKSVSWYQQVLGQGPQFIFQYYEKEERGRGNFPDRFSARQFPNYSSELNVNALLLGDSALYLCASSRDIANTGELFFGEGSRLTVL.

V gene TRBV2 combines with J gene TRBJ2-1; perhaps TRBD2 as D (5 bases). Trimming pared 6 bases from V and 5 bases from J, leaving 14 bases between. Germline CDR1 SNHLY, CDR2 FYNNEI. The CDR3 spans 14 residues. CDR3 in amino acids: CASRSYRGDNEQFF. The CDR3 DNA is TGTGCCAGCAGGTCGTATCGGGGAGACAATGAGCAGTTCTTC.

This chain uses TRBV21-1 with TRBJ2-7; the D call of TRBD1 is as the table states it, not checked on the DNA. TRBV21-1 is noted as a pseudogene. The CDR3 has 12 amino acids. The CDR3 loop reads CAIRSTGYEQYF. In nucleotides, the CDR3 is TGTGCTATACGGAGTACAGGGTACGAGCAGTACTTC.

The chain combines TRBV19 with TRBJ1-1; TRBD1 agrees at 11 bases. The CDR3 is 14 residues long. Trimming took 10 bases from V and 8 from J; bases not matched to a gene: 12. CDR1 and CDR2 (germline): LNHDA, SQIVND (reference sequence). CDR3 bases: TGTGCCACTAGGACAGGGGGCCCTCCGAGGGAAGCTTTCTTT. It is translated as CATRTGGPPREAFF. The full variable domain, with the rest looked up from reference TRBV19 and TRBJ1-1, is DGGITQSPKYLFRKEGQNVTLSCEQNLNHDAMYWYRQDPGQGLRLIYYSQIVNDFQKGDIAEGYSVSREKKESFPLTVTSAQKNPTAFYLCATRTGGPPREAFFGQGTRLTVV.